This TCR beta chain was sequenced for a study of blood T cells in healthy people across ages. The CDR3 length is 12 residues. Trimming shortened V by 5 bases and J by 1 base, and 9 bases separated the two germline ends. CDR1 is DFQATT, CDR2 SNEGSKA, per germline (reference sequence). It was with a sample-barcoded 5' primer and a J-beta primer mix that a second PCR of about 6 to 12 cycles was run. TCRdb independently ran MiXCR on the 5' RACE reads; one entry per CDR3 protein. The table shows roughly 830,000 distinct CDR3 sequences, with 55% to 65% occurring only once. Samples had at least 6.5 million PBMCs isolated from them. Only a few counts were recorded for this clonotype.

The origin of this receptor is a man younger than 45 in good health. The chain joins TRBV20-1 to TRBJ2-7; D ambiguous. The sample taken for sequencing was blood. CDR3 amino acids: CSARANSYEQYF. The CDR3 nucleotides read TGCAGTGCTCGCGCCAATTCCTACGAGCAGTACTTC.